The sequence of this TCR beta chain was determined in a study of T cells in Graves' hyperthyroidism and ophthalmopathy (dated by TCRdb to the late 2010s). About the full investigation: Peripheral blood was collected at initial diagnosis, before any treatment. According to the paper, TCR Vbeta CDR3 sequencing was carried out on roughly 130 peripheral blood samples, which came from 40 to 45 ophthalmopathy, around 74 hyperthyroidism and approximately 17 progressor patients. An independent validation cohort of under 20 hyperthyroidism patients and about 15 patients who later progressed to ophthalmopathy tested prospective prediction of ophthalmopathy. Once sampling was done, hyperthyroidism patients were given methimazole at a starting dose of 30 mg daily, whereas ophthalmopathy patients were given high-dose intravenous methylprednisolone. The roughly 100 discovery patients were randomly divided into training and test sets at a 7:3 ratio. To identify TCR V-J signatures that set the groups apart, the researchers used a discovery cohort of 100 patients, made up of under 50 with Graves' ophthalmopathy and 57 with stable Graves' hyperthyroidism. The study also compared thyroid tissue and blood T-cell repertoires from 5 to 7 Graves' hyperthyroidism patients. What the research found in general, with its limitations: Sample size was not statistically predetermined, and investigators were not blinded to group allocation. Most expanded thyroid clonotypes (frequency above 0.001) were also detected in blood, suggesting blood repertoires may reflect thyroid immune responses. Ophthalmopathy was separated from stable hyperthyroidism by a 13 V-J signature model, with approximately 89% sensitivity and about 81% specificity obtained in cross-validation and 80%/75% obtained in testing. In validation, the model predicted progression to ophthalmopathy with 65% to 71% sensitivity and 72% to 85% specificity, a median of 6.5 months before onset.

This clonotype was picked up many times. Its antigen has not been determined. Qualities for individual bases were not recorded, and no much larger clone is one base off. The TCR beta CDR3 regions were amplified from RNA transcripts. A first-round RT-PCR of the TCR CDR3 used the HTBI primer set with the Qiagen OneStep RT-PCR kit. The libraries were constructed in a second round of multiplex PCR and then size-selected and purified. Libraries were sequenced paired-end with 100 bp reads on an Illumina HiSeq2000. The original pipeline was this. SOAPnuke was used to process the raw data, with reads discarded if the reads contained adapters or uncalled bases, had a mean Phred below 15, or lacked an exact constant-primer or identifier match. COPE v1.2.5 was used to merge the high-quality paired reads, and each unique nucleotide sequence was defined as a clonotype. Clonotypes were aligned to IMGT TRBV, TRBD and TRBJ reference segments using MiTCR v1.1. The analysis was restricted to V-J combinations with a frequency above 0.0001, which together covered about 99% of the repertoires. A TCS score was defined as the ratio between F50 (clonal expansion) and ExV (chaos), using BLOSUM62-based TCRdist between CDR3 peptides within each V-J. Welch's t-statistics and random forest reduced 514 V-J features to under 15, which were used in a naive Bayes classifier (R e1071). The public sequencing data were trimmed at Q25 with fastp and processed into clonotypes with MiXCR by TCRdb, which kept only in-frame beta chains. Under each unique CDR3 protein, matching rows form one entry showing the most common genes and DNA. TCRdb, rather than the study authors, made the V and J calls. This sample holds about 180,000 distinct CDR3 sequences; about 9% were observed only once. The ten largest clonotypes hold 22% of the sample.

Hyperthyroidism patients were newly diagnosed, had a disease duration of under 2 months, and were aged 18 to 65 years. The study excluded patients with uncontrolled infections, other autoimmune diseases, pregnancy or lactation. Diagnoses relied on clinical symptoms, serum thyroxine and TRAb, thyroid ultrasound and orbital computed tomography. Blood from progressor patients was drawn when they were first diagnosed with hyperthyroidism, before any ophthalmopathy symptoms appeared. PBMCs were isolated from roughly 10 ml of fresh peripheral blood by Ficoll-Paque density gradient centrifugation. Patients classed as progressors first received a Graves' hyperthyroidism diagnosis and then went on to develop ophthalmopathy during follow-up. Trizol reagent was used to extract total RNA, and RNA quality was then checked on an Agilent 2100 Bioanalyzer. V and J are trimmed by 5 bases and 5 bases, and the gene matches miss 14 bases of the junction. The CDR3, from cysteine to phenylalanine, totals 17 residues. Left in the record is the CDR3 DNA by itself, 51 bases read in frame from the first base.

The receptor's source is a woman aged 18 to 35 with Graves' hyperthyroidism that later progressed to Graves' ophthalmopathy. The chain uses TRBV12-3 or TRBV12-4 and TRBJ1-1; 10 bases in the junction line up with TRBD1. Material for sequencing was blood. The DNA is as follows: TGTGCCAGCAGTCCCCGACCGGGACAGGGGTTCGTGACTGAAGCTTTCTTT. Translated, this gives CASSPRPGQGFVTEAFF.